A selection of T cell receptor beta chains follows, all from one sample in a study of spatial heterogeneity in lung cancer. TCRdb re-called the 5' RACE reads with MiXCR, one entry per CDR3 protein. The table has tens of thousands of distinct CDR3 sequences, more than 6.5% seen once. The sequences come from PBMCs, collected at surgery. The origin of the receptors is a female donor with early-stage non-small cell lung cancer. Each CDR3 is given with its conserved first and last residue. The D gene is left open where the match is weak. Some rows have no size entry. The others give once, few or many, or a class for an expanded clone.

abundance	d_gene	j_gene	v_gene	CDR3aa	CDR3nt
many	.	TRBJ2-7	TRBV7-2	CASSLGLGTYEQYF	TGTGCCAGCAGCTTAGGCCTCGGGACCTACGAGCAGTACTTC
many	.	TRBJ2-5	TRBV10-3	CAISVRVRETQYF	TGTGCCATCAGTGTAAGGGTTCGAGAGACCCAGTACTTC
.	TRBD2	TRBJ2-1	TRBV11-3	CASSWSGGLSEQFF	TGTGCCAGCAGCTGGAGCGGGGGCCTAAGTGAGCAGTTCTTC
many	.	TRBJ2-3	TRBV5-1	CASSLGGAASTDTQYF	TGCGCCAGCAGCTTGGGCGGGGCAGCTAGCACAGATACGCAGTATTTT
.	TRBD2	TRBJ2-5	TRBV7-2	CASSENRVGGGGQKTQYF	TGTGCCAGCAGCGAGAACCGGGTTGGCGGGGGGGGCCAAAAGACCCAGTACTTC
few	.	TRBJ2-5	TRBV5-1	CASSLDAPEETQYF	TGCGCCAGCAGCTTGGACGCGCCAGAGGAGACCCAGTACTTC
many	TRBD1	TRBJ1-2	TRBV28	CASSLPIPGQGFYTF	TGTGCCAGCAGCCTTCCCATACCGGGACAGGGGTTCTACACCTTC
few	.	TRBJ1-5	TRBV9	CASSGGGWGADQPQHF	TGTGCCAGCAGTGGTGGAGGTTGGGGCGCGGACCAGCCCCAGCATTTT
few	.	TRBJ2-3	TRBV15	CATSSFFLQADTQYF	TGTGCCACCAGCAGTTTTTTCTTACAGGCAGATACGCAGTATTTT
many	.	TRBJ2-5	TRBV4-1	CASSQDLWLALEVTQYF	TGCGCCAGCAGCCAAGACCTTTGGCTAGCCCTCGAAGTGACCCAGTACTTC
many	.	TRBJ2-2	TRBV11-2	CASSPRLRTGPTGELFF	TGTGCCAGCAGTCCCAGACTCCGAACAGGTCCAACCGGGGAGCTGTTTTTT
many	TRBD1	TRBJ1-5	TRBV12-3/TRBV12-4	CASTLTGSYLPQHF	TGTGCCAGCACCCTGACAGGGTCGTATCTGCCCCAGCATTTT
.	TRBD1	TRBJ1-6	TRBV7-9	CASSLGGRGDSPLYF	TGTGCCAGCAGCTTAGGTGGCAGGGGGGATTCACCCCTCTACTTT
many	.	TRBJ2-7	TRBV18	CASSPTGVLEQYF	TGTGCCAGCTCACCGACAGGCGTTCTCGAGCAGTACTTC
many	TRBD1	TRBJ1-5	TRBV27	CASSLDYRGRDQPQHF	TGTGCCAGCAGTTTAGATTACAGGGGGCGCGATCAGCCCCAGCATTTT
.	.	TRBJ1-1	TRBV20-1	CSAKWSEAFF	TGCAGTGCGAAATGGAGTGAAGCTTTCTTT
many	.	TRBJ2-5	TRBV10-1	CASSRDHQETQYF	TGCGCCAGCAGTCGGGACCACCAAGAGACCCAGTACTTC
many	.	TRBJ1-2	TRBV5-1	CASSPQGRGAANYGYTF	TGCGCCAGCAGCCCGCAGGGGAGAGGGGCCGCTAACTATGGCTACACCTTC
few	TRBD1	TRBJ1-2	TRBV18	CASSPSGTGGHGYTF	TGTGCCAGCTCACCGTCCGGGACAGGGGGCCATGGCTACACCTTC
many	.	TRBJ2-3	TRBV7-2	CASSLVGDSTDTQYF	TGTGCCAGCAGCTTAGTGGGGGACAGCACAGATACGCAGTATTTT
many	.	TRBJ1-5	TRBV6-6	CASTSYSNQPQHF	TGTGCCAGCACCTCATATAGCAATCAGCCCCAGCATTTT
.	.	TRBJ2-3	TRBV2	CASSEDGDTQYF	TGTGCCAGCAGTGAAGATGGGGATACGCAGTATTTT
many	.	TRBJ2-3	TRBV5-1	CASSLESPRTDTQYF	TGCGCCAGCAGCTTGGAGTCTCCACGCACAGATACGCAGTATTTT
many	TRBD1	TRBJ2-1	TRBV2	CASRGTGNNEQFF	TGTGCCAGCAGGGGGACAGGAAACAATGAGCAGTTCTTC
many	.	TRBJ2-3	TRBV5-1	CASSRGDDTDTQYF	TGCGCCAGCAGCCGAGGGGACGACACAGATACGCAGTATTTT
few	.	TRBJ1-2	TRBV2	CASKVSGEYGYTF	TGTGCCAGCAAGGTCTCAGGGGAGTATGGCTACACCTTC
.	TRBD2	TRBJ2-3	TRBV11-1	CASSPSGASLPHTDTQYF	TGTGCCAGCAGCCCTAGCGGGGCGTCCCTTCCGCACACAGATACGCAGTATTTT
many	.	TRBJ2-1	TRBV11-1	CASSLRAVGESEQFF	TGTGCCAGCAGCTTAAGAGCCGTCGGGGAGAGTGAGCAGTTCTTC
many	.	TRBJ2-7	TRBV29-1	CSAQLGVAYEQYF	TGCAGCGCCCAGCTCGGCGTAGCCTACGAGCAGTACTTC
many	.	TRBJ1-5	TRBV7-9	CASSLGGDGQPQHF	TGTGCCAGCAGCTTGGGAGGGGATGGTCAGCCCCAGCATTTT
many	.	TRBJ2-7	TRBV3-1	CASSHYGGAYEQYF	TGTGCCAGCAGCCACTATGGCGGGGCCTACGAGCAGTACTTC
.	TRBD2	TRBJ2-3	TRBV20-1	CSAGDSGGSDTQYF	TGCAGTGCCGGCGACAGCGGGGGGTCCGATACGCAGTATTTT
many	.	TRBJ2-1	TRBV5-1	CASSLRPAQNEQFF	TGCGCCAGCAGCCTACGCCCCGCGCAGAATGAGCAGTTCTTC
many	TRBD2	TRBJ2-1	TRBV11-1	CASSFGVAGSNEQFF	TGTGCCAGCAGCTTCGGAGTAGCGGGGAGCAATGAGCAGTTCTTC